This section outlines one T cell receptor beta chain sequence together with its context. The junction departs from germline at one end; a sequencing error may be responsible. Only in-frame clones appear in the TCRdb table, and some are missing; sequencing was by immunoSEQ multiplex PCR. Found here are over 150,000 clones, approximately 90% of them singletons; the top ten hold more than 2%. Germline lookup yields CDR1 MRHNA and CDR2 SNTAGT. CDR3 length equals 17 residues. This entry comes from a study of blood T cell repertoires in COVID-19. The sequenced sample consisted of PBMCs or T cells enriched from blood (not recorded which). The receptor's source is a woman in her 30s who had recovered from COVID-19. The chain has TRBV6-4 and TRBJ1-3; D uncertain. CDR3 sequence (DNA): TGTGCCAGTAGTGACCCCTTGGCAGCGAGCTCTGGAAACACCATATATTTT. This encodes CASSDPLAASSGNTIYF.